This TCR beta chain derives from a study of T cell repertoires in cytomegalovirus infection. Study information: Public TCR beta signature analysis indicated the presence of both CMV infection and matching HLA type. Study observations and caveats: Across the ex vivo response, the dominant clonotypes were HLA-C-restricted CMV-specific TCR beta clonotypes.

Deletions cut 1 base from V and 3 bases from J, with 15 bases between. From germline, CDR1 is MDHEN and CDR2 SYDVKM. The CDR3 sequence is 16 residues long. One entry per CDR3 protein, called by TCRdb with MiXCR from the reads. The repertoire holds about 360,000 distinct CDR3 sequences, with over 15% as singletons. This clonotype was seen ten or more times. Its antigen is unidentified. Sequencing was performed on PBMCs. The chain links TRBV28 to TRBJ2-5; D unresolved. This TCR was recovered from a human donor in good health (CMV status not recorded). Some clones in this sample may be carry-over from other donors' samples. The CDR3 DNA sequence: TGTGCCAGCAGTTTATTCCCCCCCTCTAGGAAAGAGACCCAGTACTTC. As protein: CASSLFPPSRKETQYF.